The rows below give T cell receptor beta chains drawn from one sample of a study of CD8 T cells in Susac syndrome. Via MiXCR, TCRdb re-called the immunoSEQ multiplex PCR reads, giving one row per CDR3 protein. The data show 150,000 to 200,000 distinct CDR3 sequences, around 95% seen once. Sequenced: CD4+ T cells from PBMCs. The receptors were gathered from a human donor in good health. Each CDR3 is given without its conserved first and last residue. Each record gives: V gene, CDR3 length, CDR3 protein.

TRBV4-1 13 ASASPWASTDTQY
TRBV29-1 12 SVVQGARYNEQF
TRBV7-3 12 ASSDGLSTGELF
TRBV29-1 8 SAVNTEAF
TRBV12-3/TRBV12-4 13 ASSFVREFPYEQY
TRBV29-1 12 SVAGDTYSYEQY
TRBV18 14 ASSRNRGRLRDEQF
TRBV5-1 12 ASSLVYGETEAF
TRBV6-1 11 ASSEAIWQPQH
TRBV11-1 14 ASSYATGVGTGELF
TRBV5-1 12 ASSLAGQGSPLH
TRBV9 10 ASSVEGDTQY
TRBV4-1 15 ASSHFPGQGSENTIY